This T cell receptor beta chain is from a study of blood T cell repertoires in COVID-19. Study overall: T cells, B-cell-depleted T cells, or PBMCs supplied cDNA or gDNA.

This CDR3 region has 14 residues. V shed 3 bases and J 2 bases; nucleotides not matched to a gene: 3. The V gene's germline CDR1 is MNHNS and CDR2 SASEGT. Measured with immunoSEQ multiplex PCR; TCRdb has only the in-frame clones, and not every one. The repertoire holds roughly 100,000 clones, with roughly 92% as singletons. The sample taken for sequencing was peripheral blood. V is TRBV6-1 and J is TRBJ2-7; 8 bases align to TRBD1. The receptor was derived from a woman aged 45-59 years with COVID-19, enrolled during active disease. The CDR3 is CASSDGQGTYEQYF. In nucleotides, the CDR3 is TGTGCCAGCAGTGACGGACAGGGAACCTACGAGCAGTACTTC.